This T cell receptor (beta chain) was identified in a study of beta chain features in type 1 diabetes. One heparinised draw of blood, averaging roughly 120 mL, came from each donor. Study conclusions and caveats: Within patients, naive, central memory and Treg TCRB repertoires seemed more similar than within healthy donors.

Germline CDR1 and CDR2: KGHSH and LQKENI. This CDR3 comprises 14 residues. V dropped 2 bases and J dropped 3 bases, with 8 bases sitting between them. About this clone itself: Its antigen is unidentified.

The investigators reverse transcribed all of the isolated RNA, so they sequenced expressed TCRB transcripts. Clones were read by immunoSEQ multiplex PCR, and TCRdb kept only the in-frame ones, dropping some. The sample has 970,000 or so clones; about a sixth are singletons. This receptor was identified in a woman younger than 30 in good health. The chain combines TRBV18 with TRBJ2-1, with D possibly TRBD2 on 6 matching bases. Sequenced sample: naive CD4+ T cells from blood. The chain's CDR3 is CASSPTSHYNEQFF. The CDR3 DNA follows: TGTGCCAGCTCACCAACTAGCCACTACAATGAGCAGTTCTTC.